The 8 T cell receptor beta chains presented below share a single source sample, sequenced in a study of blood T cell repertoires in COVID-19. Sequenced by immunoSEQ multiplex PCR; TCRdb stores in-frame clones only, minus some. In the table there are nearly 250,000 clones, almost 85% of which are singletons. What was sequenced was peripheral blood. The receptors were sampled from a woman of 80 years or more with acute or convalescent COVID-19.

This sequence joins TRBV28 and TRBJ1-2, with TRBD1 identical over 7 bases. Germline CDR1 reads MDHEN; CDR2 reads SYDVKM. This CDR3 spans 16 amino acids. The J segment lost 6 bases and the V segment lost 3 bases, leaving 13 bases of the junction unmatched. DNA for the CDR3: TGTGCCAGCAGTTTTGGTTCGGCAGGGGGTTCCAATGGCTACACCTTC. Encoded protein: CASSFGSAGGSNGYTF.

V is TRBV7-9 and J is TRBJ2-2, with TRBD2 identical over 13 bases. Trimming cost V 4 bases and J 4 bases; bases outside gene matches: 9. The CDR3 sequence is 18 residues long. From germline, CDR1 is SEHNR and CDR2 FQNEAQ (reference sequence). DNA for the CDR3: TGTGCCAGCAGCTCCGGACTAGCGGGAGAAAAGAGCACCGGGGAGCTGTTTTTT. Translated, it gives CASSSGLAGEKSTGELFF.

The V and J genes are TRBV7-2 and TRBJ1-2; D may be TRBD1 (5 bases). With 3 bases removed from V and 3 bases from J, the gap between germline ends came to 11 bases. This CDR3 region has 14 residues. Germline V gene sequence: CDR1 SGHTA, CDR2 FQGNSA. The CDR3 bases are TGTGCCAGCAGCTTGCTGTCCAGGGACTATGGCTACACCTTC. This codes for CASSLLSRDYGYTF. The full variable domain, its missing parts supplied by reference TRBV7-2 and TRBJ1-2, is GAGVSQSPSNKVTEKGKDVELRCDPISGHTALYWYRQSLGQGLEFLIYFQGNSAPDKSGLPSDRFSAERTGGSVSTLTIQRTQQEDSAVYLCASSLLSRDYGYTFGSGTRLTVV.

V gene TRBV7-7 combines with J gene TRBJ2-5, with D uncertain. From germline, CDR1 is SSHAT and CDR2 FNYEAQ (reference sequence). This CDR3 comprises 14 residues. V gave up 1 base and J gave up 3 bases, with 9 bases separating them. The CDR3 spells CASSLDYQKETQYF. CDR3 coding DNA: TGTGCCAGCAGCTTAGACTACCAGAAAGAGACCCAGTACTTC.

This clone was found once. The chain recombines TRBV28 with TRBJ2-5, with D unclear. The V end was cut by 6 bases, the J end by 5 bases, with 13 bases between. CDR3 length: 13 amino acids. CDR1 MDHEN and CDR2 SYDVKM come from the germline V gene. The CDR3 region is CASSVSVMETQYF. DNA of the CDR3: TGTGCCAGCAGCGTCAGTGTCATGGAGACCCAGTACTTC.

The chain uses TRBV29-1 and TRBJ2-1; 10 nucleotides match TRBD1. After removal of 2 bases from V and 11 bases from J, the junction contained 9 bases not matched to a gene. The germline gives CDR1 SQVTM, CDR2 ANQGSEA. CDR3 size: 14 residues. DNA of the CDR3: TGCAGCGTTGAAAGGGGACAGGGGATGAAGAAGCAGTTCTTC. Protein product: CSVERGQGMKKQFF.

The chain uses TRBV7-8 and TRBJ1-2; unclear D gene. The CDR3 is 15 amino acids. V gave up 3 bases and J gave up 0 bases, with 11 bases separating them. Germline V lookup: CDR1 SGHVS, CDR2 FQNEAQ. The CDR3 DNA is TGTGCCAGCAGCTTTACCGCTGGGCCTAACTATGGCTACACCTTC. Its protein is CASSFTAGPNYGYTF.

In its sample, this clone was seen once. This chain uses TRBV6-6 with TRBJ2-5; 11 nucleotides agree with TRBD2. Germline V gene data show CDR1 as MNHNY and CDR2 as SVGAGI (reference sequence). There are 18 residues in the CDR3. With 5 bases clipped from V and 1 base from J, the junction kept 12 bases outside the gene matches. The DNA for the CDR3 is TGTGCCAGCAGTCTCATAGCGGGGGGGGGAGGAGGCCAAGAGACCCAGTACTTC. This codes for CASSLIAGGGGGQETQYF.